This T cell receptor (beta chain) was retrieved from a study of CD8 T cells in ankylosing spondylitis. General study points: There were earlier reports of some motif variants in reactive arthritis synovial fluid and blood. Within matched ankylosing spondylitis synovial fluid, disease-linked clones were reportedly significantly enriched. A TCR beta motif of eight highly homologous variants appeared characteristic of ankylosing spondylitis blood. CD8+ by phenotype, disease-linked clones were relatively rare in peripheral blood.

Preparation of TCR beta libraries was done by quantitative 5'-RACE with molecular barcodes. TCRdb passed the 5' RACE reads through MiXCR, listing each CDR3 protein once. The table shows 450,000 or so distinct CDR3 sequences, with roughly 25% occurring only once. This CDR3 is built from 13 residues. Germline CDR1 reads SEHNR; CDR2 reads FQNEAQ (reference sequence). Germline trimming cut 5 bases from V and 8 bases from J; bases unmatched to any gene: 3. Points on this clonotype: What it recognizes is unknown.

The receptor comes from a male donor with ankylosing spondylitis. The sample comprised blood, either unsorted or a sorted T cell fraction (not recorded which). The rearrangement links TRBV7-9 to TRBJ1-4; 9 bases are shared with TRBD1. CDR3 sequence reads: CASSRDRAEKLFF. CDR3 nucleotides: TGTGCCAGCAGCCGGGACAGGGCCGAAAAACTGTTTTTT. The whole variable domain, remainder taken from reference TRBV7-9 and TRBJ1-4, is DTGVSQNPRHKITKRGQNVTFRCDPISEHNRLYWYRQTLGQGPEFLTYFQNEAQLEKSRLLSDRFSAERPKGSFSTLEIQRTEQGDSAMYLCASSRDRAEKLFFGSGTQLSVL.